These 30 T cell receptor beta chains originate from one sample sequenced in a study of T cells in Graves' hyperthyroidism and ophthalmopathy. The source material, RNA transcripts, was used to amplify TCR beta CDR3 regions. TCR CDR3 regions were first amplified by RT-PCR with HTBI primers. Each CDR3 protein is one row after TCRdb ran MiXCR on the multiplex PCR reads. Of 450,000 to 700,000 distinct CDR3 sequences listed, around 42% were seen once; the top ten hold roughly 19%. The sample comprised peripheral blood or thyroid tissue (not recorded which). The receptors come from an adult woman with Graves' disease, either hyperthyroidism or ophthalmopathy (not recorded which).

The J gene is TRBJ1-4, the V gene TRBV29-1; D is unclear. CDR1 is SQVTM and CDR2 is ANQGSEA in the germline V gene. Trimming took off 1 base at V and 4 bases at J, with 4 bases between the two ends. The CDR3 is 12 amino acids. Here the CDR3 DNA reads TGCAGCGTTGAAGGGATTAATGAAAAACTGTTTTTT. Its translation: CSVEGINEKLFF.

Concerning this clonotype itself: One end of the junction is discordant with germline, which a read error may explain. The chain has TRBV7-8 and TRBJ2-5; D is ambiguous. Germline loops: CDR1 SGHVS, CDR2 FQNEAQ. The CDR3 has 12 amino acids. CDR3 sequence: CASSLVRYLRDF. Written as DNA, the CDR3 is TGTGCCAGCAGCTTAGTTCGGTATCTCCGGGACTTC.

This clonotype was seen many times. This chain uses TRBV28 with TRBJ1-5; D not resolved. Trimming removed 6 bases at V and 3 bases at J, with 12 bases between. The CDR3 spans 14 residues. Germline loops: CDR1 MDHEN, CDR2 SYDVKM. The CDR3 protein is CASRSGGSNQPQHF. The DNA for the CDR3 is TGTGCCAGCAGATCGGGAGGGTCCAATCAGCCCCAGCATTTT.

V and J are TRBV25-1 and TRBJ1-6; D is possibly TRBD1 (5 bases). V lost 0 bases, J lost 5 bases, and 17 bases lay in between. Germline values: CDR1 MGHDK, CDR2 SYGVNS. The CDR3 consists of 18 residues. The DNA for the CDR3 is TGTGCCAGCAGTGAATATGGGTTTCAGGACACGGATAATTCACCCCTCCACTTT. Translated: CASSEYGFQDTDNSPLHF.

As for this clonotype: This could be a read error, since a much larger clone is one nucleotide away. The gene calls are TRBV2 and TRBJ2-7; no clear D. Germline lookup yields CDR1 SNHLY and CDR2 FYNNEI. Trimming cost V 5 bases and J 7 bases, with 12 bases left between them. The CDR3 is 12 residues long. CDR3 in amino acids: CASSYLPREQYF. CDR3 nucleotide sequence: TGTGCCAGCAGTTACCTTCCCCGGGAGCAGTACTTC.

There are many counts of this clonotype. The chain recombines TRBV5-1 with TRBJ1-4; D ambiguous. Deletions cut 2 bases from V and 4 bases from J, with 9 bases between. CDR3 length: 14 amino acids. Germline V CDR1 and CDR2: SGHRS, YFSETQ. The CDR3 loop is CASSFATLNEKLFF. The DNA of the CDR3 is TGCGCCAGCAGCTTCGCGACTCTTAATGAAAAACTGTTTTTT. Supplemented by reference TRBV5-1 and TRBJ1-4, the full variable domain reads KAGVTQTPRYLIKTRGQQVTLSCSPISGHRSVSWYQQTPGQGLQFLFEYFSETQRNKGNFPGRFSGRQFSNSRSEMNVSTLELGDSALYLCASSFATLNEKLFFGSGTQLSVL.

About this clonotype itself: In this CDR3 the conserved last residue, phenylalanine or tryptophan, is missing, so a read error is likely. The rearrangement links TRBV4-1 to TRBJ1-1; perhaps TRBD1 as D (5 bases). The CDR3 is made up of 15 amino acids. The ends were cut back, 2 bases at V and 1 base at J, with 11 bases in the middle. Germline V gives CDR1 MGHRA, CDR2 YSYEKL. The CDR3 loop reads CASSQRRQRNTEAFS. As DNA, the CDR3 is TGCGCCAGCAGCCAACGCCGACAGAGGAACACTGAAGCTTTCTCT.

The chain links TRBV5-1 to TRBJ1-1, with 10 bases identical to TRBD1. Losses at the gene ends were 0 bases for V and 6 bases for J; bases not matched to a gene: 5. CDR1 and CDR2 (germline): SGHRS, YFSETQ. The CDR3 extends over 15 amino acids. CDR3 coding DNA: TGCGCCAGCAGCTTGGAATTAGGGACAGGGGCTGAAGCTTTCTTT. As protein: CASSLELGTGAEAFF.

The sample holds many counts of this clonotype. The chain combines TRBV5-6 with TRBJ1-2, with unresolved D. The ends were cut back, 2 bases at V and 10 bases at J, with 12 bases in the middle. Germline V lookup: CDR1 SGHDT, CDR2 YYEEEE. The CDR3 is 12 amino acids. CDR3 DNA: TGTGCCAGCAGCTTAAATCCGGGGATCTACACCTTC. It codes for CASSLNPGIYTF.

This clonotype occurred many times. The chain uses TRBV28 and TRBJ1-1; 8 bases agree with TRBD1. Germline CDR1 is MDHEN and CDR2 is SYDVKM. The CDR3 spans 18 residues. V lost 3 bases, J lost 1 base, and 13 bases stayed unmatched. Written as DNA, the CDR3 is TGTGCCAGCAGTTTTTCCCCTACAGGGGGGGCACCGAACACTGAAGCTTTCTTT. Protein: CASSFSPTGGAPNTEAFF.

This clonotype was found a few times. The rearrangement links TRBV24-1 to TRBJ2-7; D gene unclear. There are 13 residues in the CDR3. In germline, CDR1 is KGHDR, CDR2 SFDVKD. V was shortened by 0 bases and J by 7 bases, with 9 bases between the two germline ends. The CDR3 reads CATSDLAQAEQYF. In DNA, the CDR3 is TGTGCCACCAGTGATTTGGCGCAGGCTGAGCAGTACTTC.

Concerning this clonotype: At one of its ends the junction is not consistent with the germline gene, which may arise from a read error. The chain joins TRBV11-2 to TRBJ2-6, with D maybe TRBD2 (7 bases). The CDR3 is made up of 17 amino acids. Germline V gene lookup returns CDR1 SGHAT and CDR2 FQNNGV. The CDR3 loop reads CASSQDPGGLGANVLTF. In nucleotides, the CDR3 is TGCGCCAGCAGCCAAGACCCCGGGGGGCTTGGGGCCAACGTCCTGACTTTC. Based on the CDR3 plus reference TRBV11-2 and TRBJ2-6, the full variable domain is EAGVAQSPRYKIIEKRQSVAFWCNPISGHATLYWYQQILGQGPKLLIQFQNNGVVDDSQLPKDRFSAERLKGVDSTLKIQPAKLEDSAVYLCASSQDPGGLGANVLTFGAGSRLTVL.

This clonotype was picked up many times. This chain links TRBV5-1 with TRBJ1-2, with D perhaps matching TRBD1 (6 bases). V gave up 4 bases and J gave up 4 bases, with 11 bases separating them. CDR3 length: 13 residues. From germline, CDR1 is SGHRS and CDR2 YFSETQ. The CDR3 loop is CASSPGTIYGYTF. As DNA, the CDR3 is TGCGCCAGCAGCCCTGGGACAATCTATGGCTACACCTTC.

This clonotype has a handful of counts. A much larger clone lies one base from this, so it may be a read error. For the CDR3, the DNA is TGTGCCATCAGTTTCGACTATGGTTCAGGAGGCTACACCTTC. Amino acid sequence: CAISFDYGSGGYTF. The rearrangement links TRBV10-3 to TRBJ1-2; D unclear. The germline V and J ends were trimmed by 5 bases and 8 bases, with 18 bases remaining between them. Germline CDR1 reads ENHRY; CDR2 reads SYGVKD. The CDR3 has 14 amino acids.

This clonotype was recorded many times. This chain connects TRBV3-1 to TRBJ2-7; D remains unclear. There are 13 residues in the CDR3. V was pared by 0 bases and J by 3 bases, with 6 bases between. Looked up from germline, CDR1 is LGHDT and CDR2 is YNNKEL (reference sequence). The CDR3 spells CASSQEDSYEQYF. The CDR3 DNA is TGTGCCAGCAGCCAAGAGGATAGCTACGAGCAGTACTTC.

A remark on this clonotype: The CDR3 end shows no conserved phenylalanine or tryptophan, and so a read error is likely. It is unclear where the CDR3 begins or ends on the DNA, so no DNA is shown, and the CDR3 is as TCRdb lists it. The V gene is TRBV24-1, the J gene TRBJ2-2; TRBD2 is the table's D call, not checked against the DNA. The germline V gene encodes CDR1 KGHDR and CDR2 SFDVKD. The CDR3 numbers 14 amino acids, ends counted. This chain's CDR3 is CATSEDCKHRGAVV.

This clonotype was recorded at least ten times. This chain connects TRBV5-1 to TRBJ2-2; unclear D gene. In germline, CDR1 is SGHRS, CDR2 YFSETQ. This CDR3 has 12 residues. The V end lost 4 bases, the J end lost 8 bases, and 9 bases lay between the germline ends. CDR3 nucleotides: TGCGCCAGCAGCCCTTTTTATGGGGAGCTGTTTTTT. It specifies CASSPFYGELFF. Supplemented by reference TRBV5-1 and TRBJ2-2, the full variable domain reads KAGVTQTPRYLIKTRGQQVTLSCSPISGHRSVSWYQQTPGQGLQFLFEYFSETQRNKGNFPGRFSGRQFSNSRSEMNVSTLELGDSALYLCASSPFYGELFFGEGSRLTVL.

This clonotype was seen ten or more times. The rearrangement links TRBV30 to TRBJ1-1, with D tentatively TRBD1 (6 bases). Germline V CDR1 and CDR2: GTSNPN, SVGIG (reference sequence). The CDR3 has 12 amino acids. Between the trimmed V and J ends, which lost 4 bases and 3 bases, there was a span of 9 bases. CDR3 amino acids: CAWTQGDTEAFF. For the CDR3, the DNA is TGTGCCTGGACACAGGGAGACACTGAAGCTTTCTTT.

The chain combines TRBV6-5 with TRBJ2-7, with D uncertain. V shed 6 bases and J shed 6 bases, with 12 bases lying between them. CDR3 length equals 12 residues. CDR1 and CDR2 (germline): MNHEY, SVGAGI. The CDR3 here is CASSPTPSEQYF. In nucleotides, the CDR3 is TGTGCCAGCAGCCCGACACCGTCCGAGCAGTACTTC.

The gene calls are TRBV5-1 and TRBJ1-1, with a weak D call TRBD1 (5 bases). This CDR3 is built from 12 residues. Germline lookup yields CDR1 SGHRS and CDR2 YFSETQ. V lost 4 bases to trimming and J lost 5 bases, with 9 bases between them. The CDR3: CASSTQATEAFF. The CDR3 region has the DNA TGCGCCAGCAGCACACAGGCTACTGAAGCTTTCTTT. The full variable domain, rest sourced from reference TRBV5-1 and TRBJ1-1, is KAGVTQTPRYLIKTRGQQVTLSCSPISGHRSVSWYQQTPGQGLQFLFEYFSETQRNKGNFPGRFSGRQFSNSRSEMNVSTLELGDSALYLCASSTQATEAFFGQGTRLTVV.

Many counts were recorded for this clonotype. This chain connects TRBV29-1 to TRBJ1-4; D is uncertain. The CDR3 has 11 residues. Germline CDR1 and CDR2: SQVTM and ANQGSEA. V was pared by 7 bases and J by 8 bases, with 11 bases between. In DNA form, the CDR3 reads TGCAGCGCGGCCCGGGCAGAAAAACTGTTTTTT. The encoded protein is CSAARAEKLFF. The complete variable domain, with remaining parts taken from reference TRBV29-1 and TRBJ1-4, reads SAVISQKPSRDICQRGTSLTIQCQVDSQVTMMFWYRQQPGQSLTLIATANQGSEATYESGFVIDKFPISRPNLTFSTLTVSNMSPEDSSIYLCSAARAEKLFFGSGTQLSVL.

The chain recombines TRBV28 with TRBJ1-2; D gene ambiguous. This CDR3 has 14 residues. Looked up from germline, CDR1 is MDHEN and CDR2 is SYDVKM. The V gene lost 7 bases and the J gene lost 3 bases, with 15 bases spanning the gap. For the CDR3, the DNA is TGTGCCAGCACTCAGGTGACCACCGACTATGGCTACACCTTC. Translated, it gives CASTQVTTDYGYTF.

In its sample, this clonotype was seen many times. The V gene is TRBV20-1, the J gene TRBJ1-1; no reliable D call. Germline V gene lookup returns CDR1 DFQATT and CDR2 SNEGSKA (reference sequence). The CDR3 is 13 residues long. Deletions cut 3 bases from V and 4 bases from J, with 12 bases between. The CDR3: CSARKGRFTEAFF. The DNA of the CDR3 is TGCAGTGCTAGGAAGGGCAGGTTCACTGAAGCTTTCTTT.

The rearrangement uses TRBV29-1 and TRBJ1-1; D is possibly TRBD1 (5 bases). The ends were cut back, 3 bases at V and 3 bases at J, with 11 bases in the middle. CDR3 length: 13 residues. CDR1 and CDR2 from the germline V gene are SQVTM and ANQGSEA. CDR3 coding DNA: TGCAGCGTTGATGGGGGTACGGACACTGAAGCTTTCTTT. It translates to CSVDGGTDTEAFF.

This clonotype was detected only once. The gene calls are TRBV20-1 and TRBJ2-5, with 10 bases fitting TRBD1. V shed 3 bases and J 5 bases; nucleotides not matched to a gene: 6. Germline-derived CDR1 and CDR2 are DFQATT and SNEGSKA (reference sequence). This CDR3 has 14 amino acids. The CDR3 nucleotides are TGCAGTGCTAGGGGGACAGGGGTGTGGGAGACCCAGTACTTC. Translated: CSARGTGVWETQYF.

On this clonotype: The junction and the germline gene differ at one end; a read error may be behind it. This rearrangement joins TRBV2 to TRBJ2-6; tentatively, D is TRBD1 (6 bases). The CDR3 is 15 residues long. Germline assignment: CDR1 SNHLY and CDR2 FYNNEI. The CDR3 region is CASSEASKGGNVLTF. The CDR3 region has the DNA TGTGCCAGCAGTGAAGCTAGCAAAGGGGGCAACGTCCTGACTTTC.

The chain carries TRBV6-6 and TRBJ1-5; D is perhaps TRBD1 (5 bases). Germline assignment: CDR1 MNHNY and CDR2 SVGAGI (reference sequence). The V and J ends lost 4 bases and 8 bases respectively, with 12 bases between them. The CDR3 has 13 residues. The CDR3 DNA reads TGTGCCAGCAGTTGGGGGTCGTGGGAGCCCCAGCATTTT. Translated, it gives CASSWGSWEPQHF.

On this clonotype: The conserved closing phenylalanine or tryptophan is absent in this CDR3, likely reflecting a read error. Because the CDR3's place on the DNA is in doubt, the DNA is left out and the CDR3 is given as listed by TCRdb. The CDR3 sequence is CASSVPTG. This sequence joins TRBV2 and TRBJ2-7; the table's D call, TRBD1, has no DNA check behind it. The germline V gene has CDR1 SNHLY and CDR2 FYNNEI. The CDR3 region is 8 residues in length, termini included.

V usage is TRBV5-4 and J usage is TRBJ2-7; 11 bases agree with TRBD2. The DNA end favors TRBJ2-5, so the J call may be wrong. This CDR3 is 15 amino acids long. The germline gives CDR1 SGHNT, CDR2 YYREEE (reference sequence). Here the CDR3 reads CASSLSLAGGETQYF. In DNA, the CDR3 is TGTGCCAGCAGCTTGAGCCTAGCGGGAGGAGAGACCCAGTACTTC.

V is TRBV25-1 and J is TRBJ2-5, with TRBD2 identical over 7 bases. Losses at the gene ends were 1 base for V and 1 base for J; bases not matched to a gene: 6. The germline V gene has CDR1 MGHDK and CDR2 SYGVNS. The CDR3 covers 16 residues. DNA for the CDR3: TGTGCCAGCAGTGAATCCGGGGAGGGGCCCCAAGAGACCCAGTACTTC. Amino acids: CASSESGEGPQETQYF.